This T cell receptor (beta chain) was sequenced for a study of T cell responses to AZD1222 COVID-19 vaccine. Study observations and caveats: Among the donors, most were white British and more were female, and clonal diversity was possibly underestimated.

Comment on this clone: The antigen is undetermined.

Only in-frame clones appear in the TCRdb table, and some are missing; sequencing was by immunoSEQ multiplex PCR. The top ten clones hold approximately 1.6% of a sample with some 170,000 clones, 85% to 90% of them seen once. Sequencing was performed on peripheral blood, taken on day 0 of AZD1222 vaccination. The TCR sequence derives from an adult in good health.

CDR3 residues: CASSIWGGTEAFF. CDR3 coding DNA: TGTGCCAGTAGTATTTGGGGCGGTACTGAAGCTTTCTTT. The V and J genes are TRBV19 and TRBJ1-1; possible D gene TRBD1, 5 bases. This CDR3 is 13 amino acids long. V lost 3 bases and J lost 5, with 10 bases in between. CDR1 and CDR2 (germline): LNHDA, SQIVND (reference sequence).